This note documents a single TCR beta chain sequence. This entry belongs to a study of blood T cell repertoires in COVID-19. Using immunoSEQ multiplex PCR, the repertoire was profiled, and TCRdb retains in-frame clones only, with some absent. The sample carries 200,000 to 250,000 clones, nearly 90% recorded once. Trimming removed 4 bases from V and 9 bases from J, with 10 bases in between. The CDR3 has 12 amino acids. Germline loops: CDR1 SGHDN, CDR2 FVKESK. V and J are TRBV14 and TRBJ2-1; possible D gene TRBD1, 6 bases. Sequences were obtained from PBMCs or T cells enriched from blood (not recorded which). The source of this sequence is a young man who had been exposed to COVID-19. CDR3 in DNA: TGTGCCAGCAGCCCACAGGGTCTTGAGCAGTTCTTC. Encoded protein: CASSPQGLEQFF.